Each of the 25 T cell receptor beta chains below was sequenced from the same sample in a study of cytomegalovirus exposure and HLA in healthy donors. Vbeta (60) and Jbeta (13) primers were used in the PCR. Generated by immunoSEQ multiplex PCR, the TCRdb table keeps only in-frame clones and is missing some. The sample lists 130,000 to 150,000 clones, 77% occurring once. The source material was PBMCs. The receptors were sampled from a woman in her forties or fifties in good health and CMV-seronegative.

The chain carries TRBV18 and TRBJ2-2, with 9 bases aligning to TRBD1. The CDR3 consists of 15 residues. Per the germline V gene, CDR1 is KGHSH and CDR2 is LQKENI. With V trimmed by 6 bases and J by 4 bases, 6 bases remained unmatched. CDR3 nucleotides: TGTGCCAGCTCTCTCACAGGGGGCACCACCGGGGAGCTGTTTTTT. Translated, it gives CASSLTGGTTGELFF.

This clone was seen only once. V is TRBV7-2 and J is TRBJ1-2, with a tentative D call TRBD1 (6 bases). Germline V gene data show CDR1 as SGHTA and CDR2 as FQGNSA. V lost 6 bases, J lost 4 bases, and 12 bases lay in between. The CDR3 covers 13 residues. The CDR3 region has the DNA TGTGCCAGCAGGCCTACAGGGATCTATGGCTACACCTTC. Translating it yields CASRPTGIYGYTF.

This clone turned up a few times. This sequence joins TRBV4-1 and TRBJ2-2, with D unclear. Per the germline V gene, CDR1 is MGHRA and CDR2 is YSYEKL. This CDR3 is built from 14 residues. V was trimmed by 4 bases and J by 4 bases, leaving 10 bases between them. The CDR3 loop is CASSRPLSTGELFF. The CDR3 DNA is TGCGCCAGCAGCCGCCCGCTAAGCACCGGGGAGCTGTTTTTT.

The chain uses TRBV4-1 and TRBJ2-2; TRBD2 matches 7 bases. V shed 4 bases and J 7 bases; nucleotides not matched to a gene: 9. Per germline, CDR1 MGHRA and CDR2 YSYEKL. CDR3 length: 15 amino acids. DNA of the CDR3: TGCGCCAGCAGCCCCGGGACTACCCTTGACGGGGAGCTGTTTTTT. Amino acids: CASSPGTTLDGELFF.

This clone has only one observation. This chain connects TRBV5-4 to TRBJ1-4; 12 positions agree with TRBD1. CDR3 length: 18 residues. The V gene end was trimmed by 3 bases and the J gene end by 2 bases; junction bases not matched to a gene: 8. Per the germline V gene, CDR1 is SGHNT and CDR2 is YYREEE (reference sequence). CDR3 region: CASSSDRDRGQTNEKLFF. CDR3 DNA: TGTGCCAGCAGCTCTGACCGGGACAGGGGGCAGACTAATGAAAAACTGTTTTTT. The whole variable domain, filled in from reference TRBV5-4 and TRBJ1-4, reads ETGVTQSPTHLIKTRGQQVTLRCSSQSGHNTVSWYQQALGQGPQFIFQYYREEENGRGNFPPRFSGLQFPNYSSELNVNALELDDSALYLCASSSDRDRGQTNEKLFFGSGTQLSVL.

This sequence joins TRBV5-1 and TRBJ2-7; 10 positions agree with TRBD1. CDR1 is SGHRS, CDR2 YFSETQ, per germline. The CDR3 consists of 15 residues. Germline trimming cut 2 bases from V and 6 bases from J; bases unmatched to any gene: 8. The CDR3 protein is CASSLGGQGLGEQYF. The CDR3 DNA follows: TGCGCCAGCAGCTTAGGGGGACAGGGGTTAGGCGAGCAGTACTTC.

In nucleotides, the CDR3 is TGTGCCTGGAGTGCGACAGGGGACTATGGCTACACCTTC. This encodes CAWSATGDYGYTF. This sequence joins TRBV30 and TRBJ1-2; 8 nucleotides match TRBD1. Germline V CDR1 and CDR2: GTSNPN, SVGIG (reference sequence). Trimming removed 1 base from V and 3 bases from J; junction bases left unmatched: 1. The CDR3 totals 13 residues.

In this sample, this clone turned up once. This chain connects TRBV19 to TRBJ2-7, with a tentative D call TRBD2 (5 bases). Trimming left V 2 bases short and J 2 bases short, with 10 bases between. This CDR3 has 14 amino acids. Germline assignment: CDR1 LNHDA and CDR2 SQIVND (reference sequence). The CDR3 is CASSIMGRAYEQYF. The CDR3 DNA follows: TGTGCCAGTAGTATAATGGGGAGAGCCTACGAGCAGTACTTC.

The genes are TRBV4-1 and TRBJ2-7; 14 positions match TRBD2. From germline, CDR1 is MGHRA and CDR2 YSYEKL. V shed 6 bases, J shed 1 base, and the junction held 2 bases outside the gene matches. The CDR3 length is 15 residues. CDR3 loop: CASRRTSGGSYEQYF. As DNA, the CDR3 is TGCGCCAGCAGACGGACTAGCGGGGGGTCCTACGAGCAGTACTTC.

This chain uses TRBV6-1 with TRBJ1-2; D remains unclear. The V end lost 10 bases, the J end lost 3 bases, and 15 bases lay between the germline ends. This CDR3 spans 13 amino acids. The germline V gene encodes CDR1 MNHNS and CDR2 SASEGT. Written as DNA, the CDR3 is TGTGCCACCGAAACCTGGGCAGACTATGGCTACACCTTC. Encoded protein: CATETWADYGYTF.

The chain has TRBV5-1 and TRBJ2-1, with D possibly being TRBD1 (5 bases). This CDR3 contains 15 residues. Trimming pared 6 bases from V and 8 bases from J, leaving 21 bases between. Looked up from germline, CDR1 is SGHRS and CDR2 is YFSETQ. The CDR3 reads CASTIGQGRLDEQFF. For the CDR3, the DNA is TGCGCCAGCACCATTGGGCAGGGTCGATTGGATGAGCAGTTCTTC.

The genes are TRBV7-6 and TRBJ2-2, with D unclear. The CDR3 loop spans 14 amino acids. V was clipped by 2 bases and J by 4 bases, with 8 bases between them. Germline V CDR1 and CDR2: SGHVS, FNYEAQ. CDR3 sequence: CASSLIQSTGELFF. The CDR3 coding sequence is TGTGCCAGCAGCTTAATACAAAGCACCGGGGAGCTGTTTTTT.

The sample holds a few counts of this clone. This rearrangement joins TRBV10-2 to TRBJ2-6, with 8 nucleotides matching TRBD1. The CDR3 runs to 18 residues. The trim removed 6 bases at V and 0 bases at J, leaving 10 bases unmatched. Germline V lookup: CDR1 WSHSY, CDR2 SAAADI. This CDR3 reads CASSRGTGPSSGANVLTF. CDR3 sequence (DNA): TGCGCCAGCAGCCGAGGGACAGGCCCAAGCTCTGGGGCCAACGTCCTGACTTTC.

This chain links TRBV6-1 with TRBJ2-7; 10 positions agree with TRBD2. The junction had 5 bases not matched to a gene; V was cut back by 7 bases and J by 2 bases. This CDR3 is 14 amino acids long. Germline V gives CDR1 MNHNS, CDR2 SASEGT. Here the CDR3 reads CASTQRGGPYEQYF. CDR3 nucleotide sequence: TGTGCCAGCACCCAGCGGGGGGGCCCCTACGAGCAGTACTTC.

The chain carries TRBV5-1 and TRBJ2-2; TRBD1 matches at 9 bases. This CDR3 comprises 14 residues. Per the germline V gene, CDR1 is SGHRS and CDR2 is YFSETQ. Trimming took 4 bases from V and 4 from J; bases not matched to a gene: 2. This CDR3 is CASSLTGGTGELFF. CDR3 in DNA: TGCGCCAGCAGCCTGACAGGGGGCACCGGGGAGCTGTTTTTT.

The chain combines TRBV6-5 with TRBJ1-1; a weak D match, TRBD1 (5 bases). Germline loops: CDR1 MNHEY, CDR2 SVGAGI. The CDR3 sequence is 14 residues long. V was shortened by 6 bases and J by 1 base, with 12 bases between the two germline ends. The CDR3 protein is CASSLTGRNTEAFF. The CDR3 DNA sequence: TGTGCCAGCAGCCTAACAGGTCGGAACACTGAAGCTTTCTTT.

The J gene is TRBJ1-1, the V gene TRBV27; D perhaps matches TRBD1 (5 bases). This CDR3 region has 13 residues. Germline loops: CDR1 MNHEY, CDR2 SMNVEV (reference sequence). The V end was cut by 2 bases, the J end by 4 bases, with 8 bases between. Here the CDR3 DNA reads TGTGCCAGCAGTTTAGGAGGGGTCACTGAAGCTTTCTTT. Amino acid sequence: CASSLGGVTEAFF.

In its sample, this clone was seen a few times. The chain uses TRBV4-2 and TRBJ2-1, with 11 bases that match TRBD2. Unmatched junction bases numbered 5, after V lost 0 bases and J lost 4 bases. CDR1 is LGHNA, CDR2 YNFKEQ, per germline. This CDR3 has 17 residues. The DNA of the CDR3 is TGTGCCAGCAGCCAAGATCCACCTAGCGGGGGGTACAATGAGCAGTTCTTC. This gives the protein CASSQDPPSGGYNEQFF.

This clone was detected a few times. The chain has TRBV30 and TRBJ1-2; 8 bases match TRBD1. This CDR3 is 16 amino acids long. Trimming at V came to 7 bases and at J to 3 bases, leaving 16 bases not matched to a gene. CDR1 and CDR2 (germline): GTSNPN, SVGIG (reference sequence). CDR3 sequence (DNA): TGTGCCTCACACCGGGACAGGTATGTTGTTTACTATGGCTACACCTTC. As protein: CASHRDRYVVYYGYTF. Variable domain in full (rest from reference TRBV30 and TRBJ1-2): SQTIHQWPATLVQPVGSPLSLECTVEGTSNPNLYWYRQAAGRGLQLLFYSVGIGQISSEVPQNLSASRPQDRQFILSSKKLLLSDSGFYLCASHRDRYVVYYGYTFGSGTRLTVV.

The rearrangement uses TRBV2 and TRBJ1-5; D uncertain. The V gene lost 4 bases and the J gene lost 4 bases, with 14 bases spanning the gap. Germline V gene data show CDR1 as SNHLY and CDR2 as FYNNEI. The CDR3 spans 15 residues. The CDR3 sequence: CASSVLAPGNQPQHF. DNA for the CDR3: TGTGCCAGCAGTGTCCTCGCACCAGGAAATCAGCCCCAGCATTTT. The full variable domain, in which reference TRBV2 and TRBJ1-5 provide the parts outside the CDR3, is EPEVTQTPSHQVTQMGQEVILRCVPISNHLYFYWYRQILGQKVEFLVSFYNNEISEKSEIFDDQFSVERPDGSNFTLKIRSTKLEDSAMYFCASSVLAPGNQPQHFGDGTRLSIL.

The J gene is TRBJ2-7, the V gene TRBV4-2; D is perhaps TRBD1 (5 bases). This CDR3 has 15 residues. V was clipped by 3 bases and J by 3 bases, with 15 bases between them. The V gene's germline CDR1 is LGHNA and CDR2 YNFKEQ. In nucleotides, the CDR3 is TGTGCCAGCAGCCATCTGGATAGGGGCCACTACGAGCAGTACTTC. This sequence encodes CASSHLDRGHYEQYF.

This clone came up a few times. The V call is TRBV2, the J call TRBJ2-7, with 8 bases identical to TRBD1. The germline CDR1 and CDR2 sequences are SNHLY and FYNNEI. The CDR3 consists of 14 residues. J lost 4 bases, V lost 4 bases, and 6 bases had no gene match. The CDR3 is CASSAWTGTYEQYF. The CDR3 nucleotides read TGTGCCAGCAGTGCCTGGACAGGGACTTACGAGCAGTACTTC. The entire variable domain, with the rest obtained from reference TRBV2 and TRBJ2-7, is as follows: EPEVTQTPSHQVTQMGQEVILRCVPISNHLYFYWYRQILGQKVEFLVSFYNNEISEKSEIFDDQFSVERPDGSNFTLKIRSTKLEDSAMYFCASSAWTGTYEQYFGPGTRLTVT.

The CDR3 loop is CASSHGTGGLREQYF. CDR3 nucleotides: TGTGCCAGCAGCCATGGGACAGGGGGCCTCCGCGAGCAGTACTTC. This chain joins TRBV5-6 and TRBJ2-7; TRBD1 matches 12 bases. V lost 4 bases, J lost 6 bases, and 8 bases stayed unmatched. Germline CDR1 is SGHDT and CDR2 is YYEEEE. The CDR3 runs 15 residues.

The chain uses TRBV7-3 and TRBJ2-2, with 16 positions matching TRBD2. Per the germline V gene, CDR1 is SGHTA and CDR2 is FQGTGA. The CDR3 extends over 14 amino acids. V was pared by 3 bases and J by 13 bases, with 2 bases of the junction left unmatched. This CDR3 is CASSLGLAGGRLFF. CDR3 in DNA: TGTGCCAGCAGCTTGGGACTAGCGGGGGGGCGGCTGTTTTTT.

This sequence joins TRBV19 and TRBJ2-1; the D gene is possibly TRBD2 (7 bases). Trimming pared 4 bases from V and 9 bases from J, leaving 13 bases between. Germline lookup yields CDR1 LNHDA and CDR2 SQIVND (reference sequence). This CDR3 contains 13 residues. The CDR3: CASSSRGGGEQFF. In DNA form, the CDR3 reads TGTGCCAGTAGTAGCAGGGGCGGGGGTGAGCAGTTCTTC. The complete variable domain, with remaining parts taken from reference TRBV19 and TRBJ2-1, reads DGGITQSPKYLFRKEGQNVTLSCEQNLNHDAMYWYRQDPGQGLRLIYYSQIVNDFQKGDIAEGYSVSREKKESFPLTVTSAQKNPTAFYLCASSSRGGGEQFFGPGTRLTVL.